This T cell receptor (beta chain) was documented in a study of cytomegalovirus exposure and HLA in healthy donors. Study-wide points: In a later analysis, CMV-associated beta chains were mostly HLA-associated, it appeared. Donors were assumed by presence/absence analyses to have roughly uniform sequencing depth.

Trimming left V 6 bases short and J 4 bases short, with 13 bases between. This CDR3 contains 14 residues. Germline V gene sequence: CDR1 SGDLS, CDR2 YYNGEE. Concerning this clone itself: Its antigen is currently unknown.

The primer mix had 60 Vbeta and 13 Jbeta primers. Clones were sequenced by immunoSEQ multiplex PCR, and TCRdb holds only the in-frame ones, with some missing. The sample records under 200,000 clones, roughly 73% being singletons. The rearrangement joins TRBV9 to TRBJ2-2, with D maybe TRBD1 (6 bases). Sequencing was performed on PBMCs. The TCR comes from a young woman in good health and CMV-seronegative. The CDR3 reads CASTTGHFTGELFF. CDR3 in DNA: TGTGCCAGCACGACGGGACATTTCACCGGGGAGCTGTTTTTT. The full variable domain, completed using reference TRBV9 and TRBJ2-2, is DSGVTQTPKHLITATGQRVTLRCSPRSGDLSVYWYQQSLDQGLQFLIQYYNGEERAKGNILERFSAQQFPDLHSELNLSSLELGDSALYFCASTTGHFTGELFFGEGSRLTVL.